The 26 T cell receptor beta chains below all came from one sample that was sequenced in a study of T cell responses to AZD1222 COVID-19 vaccine. Only in-frame clones appear in the TCRdb table, and some are missing; sequencing was by immunoSEQ multiplex PCR. The repertoire includes about 83,000 clones, roughly 82% of them detected once, and about 8.7% sits in the top ten. This material consisted of peripheral blood, taken on day 0 of AZD1222 vaccination. The receptors were sampled from an adult in good health.

The chain employs TRBV6-5 and TRBJ1-2; 7 bases fit TRBD1. CDR1 and CDR2 from the germline V gene are MNHEY and SVGAGI. V lost 4 bases and J lost 0; bases outside the gene matches: 2. The CDR3 has 14 amino acids. The CDR3 sequence: CASSWDRSNYGYTF. As DNA, the CDR3 is TGTGCCAGCAGTTGGGACAGATCTAACTATGGCTACACCTTC.

This clone showed up just once. V and J are TRBV3-1 (or the pseudogene TRBV3-2) and TRBJ1-3, with TRBD1 as a possible D gene (5 bases). Germline assignment: CDR1 LGHDT and CDR2 YNNKEL (reference sequence). V lost 4 bases to trimming and J lost 9 bases, with 16 bases between them. The CDR3 totals 14 residues. Here the CDR3 reads CASSLRTPDVTIYF. CDR3 sequence (DNA): TGTGCCAGCAGCCTCAGGACACCAGATGTCACCATATATTTT.

This chain uses TRBV5-5 with TRBJ2-1, with D possibly being TRBD1 (5 bases). Per the germline V gene, CDR1 is SGHKS and CDR2 is YYEKEE (reference sequence). V lost 4 bases and J 10 bases, leaving 15 bases between the germline ends. The CDR3 totals 13 residues. The CDR3 DNA reads as TGTGCCAGCAGCCGAGACCCCACAGGCGAGCAGTTCTTC. Its translation: CASSRDPTGEQFF. The full variable domain, completed using reference TRBV5-5 and TRBJ2-1, is DAGVTQSPTHLIKTRGQQVTLRCSPISGHKSVSWYQQVLGQGPQFIFQYYEKEERGRGNFPDRFSARQFPNYSSELNVNALLLGDSALYLCASSRDPTGEQFFGPGTRLTVL.

The chain combines TRBV10-3 with TRBJ2-2; TRBD1 matches 7 bases. The V gene's germline CDR1 is ENHRY and CDR2 SYGVKD. This CDR3 spans 15 amino acids. Trimming removed 5 bases from V and 3 bases from J; junction bases left unmatched: 6. The CDR3 loop is CAISRGPSDTGELFF. The CDR3, as DNA: TGTGCCATCAGTAGGGGGCCATCTGACACCGGGGAGCTGTTTTTT.

The chain is built from TRBV2 and TRBJ2-1; no firm D call. This CDR3 spans 11 amino acids. Trimming shortened V by 4 bases and J by 9 bases, and 7 bases separated the two germline ends. In germline, CDR1 is SNHLY, CDR2 FYNNEI. CDR3 nucleotides: TGTGCCAGCAGTGCCTACGGTGAGCAGTTCTTC. Translating it yields CASSAYGEQFF.

The chain carries TRBV7-2 and TRBJ2-7; unclear D gene. Germline V lookup: CDR1 SGHTA, CDR2 FQGNSA. The CDR3 extends over 13 amino acids. V lost 5 bases and J lost 0, with 8 bases in between. The CDR3 protein is CASSPDPSYEQYF. The CDR3, as DNA: TGTGCCAGCAGCCCGGACCCCTCCTACGAGCAGTACTTC.

The chain uses TRBV9 and TRBJ2-5, with D perhaps TRBD2 (5 bases). This CDR3 spans 15 amino acids. The V end was cut by 3 bases, the J end by 4 bases, with 16 bases between. CDR1 and CDR2 (germline): SGDLS, YYNGEE. CDR3 region: CASSGELGWGETQYF. The CDR3 DNA sequence: TGTGCCAGCAGCGGGGAACTAGGATGGGGAGAGACCCAGTACTTC.

As DNA, the CDR3 is TGTGCCAGCAGCTCAACAGGGTTCTATGGCTACACCTTC. Residues: CASSSTGFYGYTF. This chain links TRBV7-8 with TRBJ1-2; tentatively, D is TRBD1 (6 bases). The CDR3 has 13 amino acids. Germline CDR1 SGHVS, CDR2 FQNEAQ. V shed 4 bases and J shed 4 bases, with 10 bases lying between them.

CDR3 region: CASSQVSVYEQYF. DNA for the CDR3: TGTGCCAGCAGCCAAGTGTCGGTTTACGAGCAGTACTTC. The V and J genes are TRBV14 and TRBJ2-7; D not certain. Germline lookup yields CDR1 SGHDN and CDR2 FVKESK. The CDR3 has 13 amino acids. V was shortened by 1 base and J by 4 bases, with 8 bases between the two germline ends.

This clone was seen just once. The chain recombines TRBV4-2 with TRBJ2-1; D might be TRBD2 (5 bases). Looked up from germline, CDR1 is LGHNA and CDR2 is YNFKEQ. The CDR3 runs to 18 residues. The ends were cut back, 4 bases at V and 0 bases at J, with 19 bases in the middle. The CDR3 here is CASSPMSLVGSSYNEQFF. CDR3 DNA sequence: TGTGCCAGCAGCCCGATGTCTCTTGTTGGGAGCTCCTACAATGAGCAGTTCTTC.

This chain connects TRBV19 to TRBJ1-1, with D uncertain. V lost 1 base and J 4 bases, leaving 13 bases between the germline ends. The CDR3 consists of 15 residues. CDR1 is LNHDA and CDR2 is SQIVND in the germline V gene (reference sequence). The CDR3 bases are TGTGCCAGTAGTATAGTAGGCCCGCTTCGCACTGAAGCTTTCTTT. As protein: CASSIVGPLRTEAFF.

The chain couples TRBV7-2 to TRBJ2-1, with D perhaps assigned TRBD1 or TRBD2 (5 bases each). V was pared by 2 bases and J by 7 bases, with 18 bases between. Germline V CDR1 and CDR2: SGHTA, FQGNSA. The CDR3 covers 16 residues. In DNA, the CDR3 is TGTGCCAGCAGCTTAACTGGGGGTTCAGTTTGGAATGAGCAGTTCTTC. Amino acid sequence: CASSLTGGSVWNEQFF.

This chain joins TRBV6-4 and TRBJ1-2, with a tentative D call TRBD1 (6 bases). Germline CDR1 MRHNA, CDR2 SNTAGT. The V and J ends lost 6 bases and 3 bases respectively, with 11 bases between them. The CDR3 spans 13 residues. CDR3 amino acids: CASSRGGHYGYTF. CDR3 nucleotide sequence: TGTGCCAGCAGCCGGGGGGGGCACTATGGCTACACCTTC.

The chain recombines TRBV4-1 with TRBJ2-7; 9 bases line up with TRBD1. Per the germline V gene, CDR1 is MGHRA and CDR2 is YSYEKL. This CDR3 spans 14 amino acids. After removal of 5 bases from V and 2 bases from J, the junction contained 4 bases not matched to a gene. The CDR3 DNA is TGCGCCAGCAGCTGGACAGGGGACGCCTACGAGCAGTACTTC. As protein: CASSWTGDAYEQYF.

The rearrangement joins TRBV4-1 to TRBJ2-1; TRBD1 matches at 8 bases. Per the germline V gene, CDR1 is MGHRA and CDR2 is YSYEKL. Trimming at V came to 0 bases and at J to 14 bases, leaving 6 bases not matched to a gene. This CDR3 region has 13 residues. CDR3 in DNA: TGCGCCAGCAGCCAAGACAGGGGGCGAGCGGAGTTCTTC. Translation gives CASSQDRGRAEFF.

This clone was recorded once. The rearrangement uses TRBV4-1 and TRBJ2-3; 7 bases line up with TRBD1. V dropped 0 bases and J dropped 2; count of bases not matched to a gene: 11. This CDR3 is 18 amino acids long. Germline assignment: CDR1 MGHRA and CDR2 YSYEKL. CDR3 nucleotides: TGCGCCAGCAGCCAAGATTTAGGGGGCAGGGGTCTCACAGATACGCAGTATTTT. This encodes CASSQDLGGRGLTDTQYF.

This clone was counted once. The chain is built from TRBV30 and TRBJ2-6; D uncertain. This CDR3 spans 13 amino acids. V shed 2 bases and J shed 11 bases, with 13 bases lying between them. Germline lookup yields CDR1 GTSNPN and CDR2 SVGIG (reference sequence). The chain's CDR3 is CAWSTTLGHVLTF. The CDR3 nucleotides read TGTGCCTGGAGTACTACCTTGGGTCACGTCCTGACTTTC.

CDR3 protein: CASSSGTGPYNEQFF. The CDR3 DNA is TGTGCCAGCAGCTCCGGGACAGGGCCCTACAATGAGCAGTTCTTC. The rearrangement links TRBV7-8 to TRBJ2-1, with 9 positions matching TRBD1. Germline V gene data show CDR1 as SGHVS and CDR2 as FQNEAQ. The CDR3 contains 15 residues. J gave up 2 bases and V 4 bases, and 3 bases lay outside the gene matches.

Of note for this clone: Other nucleotide sequences from this sample produce the same CDR3. This chain links TRBV6-5 with TRBJ1-3, with a weak D call TRBD1 (5 bases). The germline V and J ends were trimmed by 5 bases and 4 bases, with 12 bases remaining between them. The V gene's germline CDR1 is MNHEY and CDR2 SVGAGI. CDR3 length equals 14 residues. CDR3 residues: CASSLLGLGNTIYF. For the CDR3, the DNA is TGTGCCAGCAGTCTTTTGGGGCTCGGAAACACCATATATTTT.

The CDR3, as DNA: TGCGCCAGCAGCCAATCCGGGGGGCTGAGGACTGAAGCTTTCTTT. This codes for CASSQSGGLRTEAFF. The chain is built from TRBV4-1 and TRBJ1-1; a weak D match, TRBD1 (6 bases). V lost 2 bases to trimming and J lost 5 bases, with 15 bases between them. The CDR3 length is 15 residues. The germline V gene has CDR1 MGHRA and CDR2 YSYEKL.

V gene TRBV5-1 combines with J gene TRBJ1-4; TRBD1 aligns across 7 bases. This CDR3 spans 14 amino acids. V lost 3 bases to trimming and J lost 6 bases; unmatched junction nucleotides: 5. Germline V gene lookup returns CDR1 SGHRS and CDR2 YFSETQ. The CDR3 protein is CASSSTGKDEKLFF. In nucleotides, the CDR3 is TGCGCCAGCAGCTCGACAGGGAAGGATGAAAAACTGTTTTTT.

The gene calls are TRBV5-4 and TRBJ1-1; D may be TRBD1 (5 bases). The V and J ends lost 7 bases and 0 bases respectively, with 13 bases between them. CDR3 length: 14 residues. Germline assignment: CDR1 SGHNT and CDR2 YYREEE (reference sequence). In DNA form, the CDR3 reads TGTGCCAGCTCGTGGGACTCCATGAACACTGAAGCTTTCTTT. Encoded protein: CASSWDSMNTEAFF.

The rearrangement uses TRBV18 and TRBJ1-5, with 8 bases identical to TRBD1. The germline V gene encodes CDR1 KGHSH and CDR2 LQKENI. The trim removed 8 bases at V and 2 bases at J, leaving 5 bases unmatched. This CDR3 contains 14 residues. Here the CDR3 reads CASRDRGGNQPQHF. As DNA, the CDR3 is TGTGCCAGCCGTGACAGGGGTGGCAATCAGCCCCAGCATTTT.

The chain carries TRBV12-3 or TRBV12-4 and TRBJ1-6; D may be TRBD1 (5 bases). The V end was cut by 2 bases, the J end by 13 bases, with 9 bases between. The CDR3 has 12 residues. CDR3 sequence: CASSLQGLPLHF. CDR3 DNA: TGTGCCAGCAGTTTACAGGGTCTTCCCCTCCACTTT.

This clone was recorded once. The CDR3 DNA reads TGTGCCACCAGGGGGCAACTCAATCAGCCCCAGCATTTT. Translation: CATRGQLNQPQHF. This chain connects TRBV2 to TRBJ1-5, with TRBD1 matching over 8 bases. CDR3 length: 13 amino acids. Germline V lookup: CDR1 SNHLY, CDR2 FYNNEI. V was pared by 10 bases and J by 3 bases, with 5 bases of the junction left unmatched.

V is TRBV6-5 and J is TRBJ2-1; D possibly corresponds to TRBD1 (6 bases). Germline-derived CDR1 and CDR2 are MNHEY and SVGAGI. The V end lost 6 bases, the J end lost 3 bases, and 12 bases lay between the germline ends. The CDR3 is 14 residues long. CDR3 protein: CASSLIRGYNEQFF. The CDR3 coding sequence is TGTGCCAGCAGCCTCATCAGGGGCTACAATGAGCAGTTCTTC.